Shown below are 18 T cell receptor beta chains from a single sample sequenced in a study of cytomegalovirus exposure and HLA in healthy donors. PCR was performed using 60 Vbeta and 13 Jbeta primers. Sequenced by immunoSEQ multiplex PCR; TCRdb stores in-frame clones only, minus some. Altogether under 200,000 clones are present, roughly 80% being singletons, with the ten largest covering around 2%. Sequenced sample: PBMCs. The receptors stem from a human donor in good health.

V usage is TRBV7-6 and J usage is TRBJ2-5; possibly TRBD2 for D (6 bases). From germline, CDR1 is SGHVS and CDR2 FNYEAQ. CDR3 length: 14 residues. With 5 bases removed from V and 2 bases from J, the gap between germline ends came to 12 bases. The CDR3 spells CASSPTAGQETQYF. CDR3 DNA: TGTGCCAGCAGCCCCACCGCGGGACAAGAGACCCAGTACTTC.

This rearrangement joins TRBV19 to TRBJ2-5; 8 positions agree with TRBD2. This CDR3 has 16 amino acids. Germline V gives CDR1 LNHDA, CDR2 SQIVND (reference sequence). The V gene end was trimmed by 4 bases and the J gene end by 2 bases; junction bases not matched to a gene: 9. CDR3 coding DNA: TGTGCCAGTAGTAACGGGCAAGCGGGGGAGCAAGAGACCCAGTACTTC. Translated: CASSNGQAGEQETQYF.

The chain carries TRBV15 and TRBJ2-5, with 7 bases matching TRBD2. The J segment lost 5 bases and the V segment lost 1 base, leaving 4 bases of the junction unmatched. The germline V gene encodes CDR1 LNHNV and CDR2 YYDKDF (reference sequence). The CDR3 spans 14 residues. The CDR3 DNA reads TGTGCCACCAGCAGAGGAACTAGCGCGGAGACCCAGTACTTC. Protein product: CATSRGTSAETQYF.

The rearrangement uses TRBV9 and TRBJ2-3, with TRBD1 matching 9 bases. V trimming: 2 bases; J trimming: 5 bases; junction bases outside the gene matches: 12. Per germline, CDR1 SGDLS and CDR2 YYNGEE. The CDR3 loop spans 17 amino acids. The CDR3, as DNA: TGTGCCAGCAGCGTGCTAGGACAGGGGAAACGGGGAGATACGCAGTATTTT. This encodes CASSVLGQGKRGDTQYF.

The chain employs TRBV29-1 and TRBJ1-3; perhaps TRBD1 as D (5 bases). The CDR3 has 14 amino acids. V was shortened by 4 bases and J by 0 bases, with 10 bases between the two germline ends. Germline assignment: CDR1 SQVTM and CDR2 ANQGSEA. The CDR3 spells CSVVGGDSGNTIYF. Here the CDR3 DNA reads TGCAGCGTTGTCGGGGGGGACTCTGGAAACACCATATATTTT.

The rearrangement links TRBV9 to TRBJ2-1; TRBD2 matches 10 bases. Germline trimming cut 0 bases from V and 8 bases from J; bases unmatched to any gene: 8. Germline V lookup: CDR1 SGDLS, CDR2 YYNGEE. The CDR3 has 16 amino acids. The CDR3 DNA reads as TGTGCCAGCAGCGTAGCGCCCAGCGGGGGGGCCGATGAGCAGTTCTTC. It specifies CASSVAPSGGADEQFF.

The rearrangement uses TRBV29-1 and TRBJ2-3, with 7 bases fitting TRBD1. Losses at the gene ends were 7 bases for V and 6 bases for J; bases not matched to a gene: 10. The CDR3 length is 13 residues. Germline-derived CDR1 and CDR2 are SQVTM and ANQGSEA. The CDR3 sequence: CSDSTGRGDTQYF. DNA for the CDR3: TGCAGCGACTCGACAGGGAGAGGCGATACGCAGTATTTT.

This rearrangement joins TRBV11-3 to TRBJ2-5; 11 nucleotides agree with TRBD2. Germline assignment: CDR1 SGHNT and CDR2 YENEEA. V shed 4 bases, J shed 6 bases, and the junction held 7 bases outside the gene matches. CDR3 size: 15 residues. CDR3 region: CASSSGLAGGKTQYF. In nucleotides, the CDR3 is TGTGCCAGCAGCTCCGGCCTAGCGGGGGGCAAGACCCAGTACTTC.

Notes on this clone: The identical CDR3 is also encoded by other nucleotide sequences in the sample. The chain joins TRBV5-1 to TRBJ2-7; 7 nucleotides align to TRBD1. This CDR3 region has 14 residues. From germline, CDR1 is SGHRS and CDR2 YFSETQ. Losses at the gene ends were 0 bases for V and 2 bases for J; bases not matched to a gene: 2. CDR3 sequence (DNA): TGCGCCAGCAGCTTGGGTCAGGGGGCCTACGAGCAGTACTTC. Translation gives CASSLGQGAYEQYF.

This rearrangement joins TRBV6-5 to TRBJ1-5, with D perhaps TRBD1 (5 bases). CDR3 size: 13 residues. V lost 2 bases and J 7 bases, leaving 9 bases between the germline ends. Germline V gives CDR1 MNHEY, CDR2 SVGAGI. DNA for the CDR3: TGTGCCAGCAGTTACGGCGGGGGACAGCCCCAGCATTTT. Translating it yields CASSYGGGQPQHF.

This chain uses TRBV5-6 with TRBJ2-3; the match to TRBD1 covers 7 bases. The germline V gene encodes CDR1 SGHDT and CDR2 YYEEEE. The CDR3 is 13 amino acids. V gave up 3 bases and J gave up 4 bases; unmatched junction bases: 2. The CDR3 DNA sequence: TGTGCCAGCAGCTCAACAGGGGCAGATACGCAGTATTTT. It specifies CASSSTGADTQYF.

The chain carries TRBV7-2 and TRBJ2-7, with TRBD2 matching 7 bases. Germline trimming cut 4 bases from V and 2 bases from J; bases unmatched to any gene: 8. Germline V CDR1 and CDR2: SGHTA, FQGNSA. The CDR3 runs to 15 residues. As DNA, the CDR3 is TGTGCCAGCAGCTCCTCGGCGGGGGAGACCTACGAGCAGTACTTC. Translated: CASSSSAGETYEQYF.

The chain is built from TRBV6-6 and TRBJ1-1; 8 nucleotides agree with TRBD1. In germline, CDR1 is MNHNY, CDR2 SVGAGI (reference sequence). The junction had 6 bases not matched to a gene; V was cut back by 6 bases and J by 6 bases. This CDR3 spans 13 amino acids. In DNA form, the CDR3 reads TGTGCCAGCAGCCCCAGACAGGGGTCTGAAGCTTTCTTT. Translating gives CASSPRQGSEAFF.

The V call is TRBV6-5, the J call TRBJ1-2; TRBD1 aligns across 10 bases. CDR3 length: 13 amino acids. Germline V gene lookup returns CDR1 MNHEY and CDR2 SVGAGI. Losses at the gene ends were 6 bases for V and 8 bases for J; bases not matched to a gene: 6. The CDR3 region is CASRETGGQGYTF. For the CDR3, the DNA is TGTGCCAGCAGGGAGACAGGGGGCCAGGGCTACACCTTC.

The chain couples TRBV4-3 to TRBJ2-7; possible D gene TRBD1, 6 bases. The CDR3 contains 15 residues. Germline V lookup: CDR1 LGHNA, CDR2 YSLEER. Trimming pared 3 bases from V and 1 base from J, leaving 13 bases between. CDR3 sequence reads: CASSQVQGGSYEQYF. DNA for the CDR3: TGCGCCAGCAGCCAGGTACAAGGGGGTTCCTACGAGCAGTACTTC.

V is TRBV9 and J is TRBJ1-3; D gene ambiguous. The CDR3 contains 16 residues. V dropped 1 base and J dropped 0 bases, with 11 bases sitting between them. Per germline, CDR1 SGDLS and CDR2 YYNGEE. CDR3 amino acids: CASSVYLESSGNTIYF. CDR3 in DNA: TGTGCCAGCAGCGTATATTTAGAGTCCTCTGGAAACACCATATATTTT.

J is TRBJ2-5 and V is TRBV27; 14 nucleotides match TRBD2. The trim removed 5 bases at V and 1 base at J, leaving 3 bases unmatched. Germline assignment: CDR1 MNHEY and CDR2 SMNVEV (reference sequence). The CDR3 has 16 residues. CDR3 nucleotide sequence: TGTGCCAGCAGTGATGGACTAGCGGGGGGCCAAGAGACCCAGTACTTC. This codes for CASSDGLAGGQETQYF.

The rearrangement links TRBV27 to TRBJ2-7; D possibly corresponds to TRBD2 (5 bases). Looked up from germline, CDR1 is MNHEY and CDR2 is SMNVEV (reference sequence). Trimming stripped 4 bases from V and 2 bases from J, with 12 bases between. CDR3 length: 14 amino acids. CDR3 sequence reads: CASSSAGGAYEQYF. The CDR3 bases are TGTGCCAGCAGTTCCGCGGGTGGGGCCTACGAGCAGTACTTC.